This TCR beta chain derives from a study of CD8 T cells in ankylosing spondylitis. There are 14 residues in the CDR3. J lost 8 bases, V lost 4 bases, and 7 bases had no gene match. Germline CDR1 SEHNR, CDR2 FQNEAQ (reference sequence). Scientists made TCR beta libraries using quantitative 5'-RACE with molecular barcodes. TCRdb called the 5' RACE reads again in MiXCR, with one record for every CDR3 protein. The sample has 150,000 to 200,000 distinct CDR3 sequences, roughly 18% seen once; the top ten hold 3.5% to 5%. Study-level points and caveats: Disease-linked clones proved CD8+ and comparatively uncommon in peripheral blood.

This clonotype occurred many times. Its antigen remains unknown. Specimen: blood, either unsorted or a sorted T cell fraction (not recorded which). The sequence derives from a male donor aged 10-29 years with ankylosing spondylitis or in good health (not recorded which). The chain links TRBV7-9 to TRBJ1-4; 7 nucleotides agree with TRBD1. The CDR3 sequence: CASSYRQGGEKLFF. The CDR3 DNA reads as TGTGCCAGCAGCTACCGACAGGGAGGAGAAAAACTGTTTTTT.